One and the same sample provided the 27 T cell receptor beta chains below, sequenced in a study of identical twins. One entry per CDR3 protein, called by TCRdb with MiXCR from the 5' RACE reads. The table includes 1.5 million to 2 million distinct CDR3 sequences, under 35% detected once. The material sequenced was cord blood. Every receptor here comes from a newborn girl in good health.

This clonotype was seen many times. The DNA for the CDR3 is TGTGCCAGCAGTTCCAGACCTCAAGAGACCCAGTACTTC. It yields the protein CASSSRPQETQYF. This rearrangement joins TRBV11-2 to TRBJ2-5; D gene unclear. The CDR3 runs to 13 residues. V was pared by 6 bases and J by 2 bases, with 10 bases between. Germline V gene data show CDR1 as SGHAT and CDR2 as FQNNGV.

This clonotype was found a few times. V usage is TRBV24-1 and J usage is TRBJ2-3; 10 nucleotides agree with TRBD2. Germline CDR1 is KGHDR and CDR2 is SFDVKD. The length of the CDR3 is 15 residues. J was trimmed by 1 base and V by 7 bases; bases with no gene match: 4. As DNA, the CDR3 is TGTGCCACCAGCACCACTAGCGGGGGCACAGATACGCAGTATTTT. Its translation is CATSTTSGGTDTQYF.

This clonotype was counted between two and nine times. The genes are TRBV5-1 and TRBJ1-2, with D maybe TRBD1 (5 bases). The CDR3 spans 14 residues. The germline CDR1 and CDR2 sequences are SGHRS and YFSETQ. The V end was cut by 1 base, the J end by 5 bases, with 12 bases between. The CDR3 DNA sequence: TGCGCCAGCAGCTTGACCAGGGAGGGGTATGGCTACACCTTC. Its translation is CASSLTREGYGYTF.

The CDR3 DNA sequence: TGTGCCAGCAGTTACCCAGCCGCCGAGCAGTACTTC. Translating it yields CASSYPAAEQYF. The V call is TRBV6-6, the J call TRBJ2-7; D remains unclear. Trimming took off 2 bases at V and 6 bases at J, with 8 bases between the two ends. CDR1 is MNHNY and CDR2 is SVGAGI in the germline V gene (reference sequence). The CDR3 extends over 12 amino acids.

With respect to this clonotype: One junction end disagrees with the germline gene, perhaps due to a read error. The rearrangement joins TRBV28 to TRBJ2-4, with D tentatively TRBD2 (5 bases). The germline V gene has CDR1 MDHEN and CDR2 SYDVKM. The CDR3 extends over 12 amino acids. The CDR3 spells CASGLGAGTRYF. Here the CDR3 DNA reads TGTGCCAGCGGTTTGGGCGCGGGCACGCGGTACTTC.

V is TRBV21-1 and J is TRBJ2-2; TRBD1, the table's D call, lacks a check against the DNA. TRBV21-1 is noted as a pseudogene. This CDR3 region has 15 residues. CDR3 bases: TGTGCCAGCAGCCGCGGACAGGGGGCGACCGGGGAGCTGTTTTTT. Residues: CASSRGQGATGELFF.

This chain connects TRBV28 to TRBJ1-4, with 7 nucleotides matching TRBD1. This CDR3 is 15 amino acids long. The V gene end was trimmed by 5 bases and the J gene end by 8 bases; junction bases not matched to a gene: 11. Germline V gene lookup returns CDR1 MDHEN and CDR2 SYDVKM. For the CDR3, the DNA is TGTGCCAGCAGTAGGGCGGAGGGGGCTAGGGAAAAACTGTTTTTT. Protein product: CASSRAEGAREKLFF.

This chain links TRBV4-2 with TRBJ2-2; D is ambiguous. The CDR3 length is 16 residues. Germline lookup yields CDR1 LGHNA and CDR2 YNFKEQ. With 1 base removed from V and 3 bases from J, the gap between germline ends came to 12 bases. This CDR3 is CASSQVIGLDTGELFF. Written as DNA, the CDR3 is TGTGCCAGCAGCCAAGTAATAGGGTTAGACACCGGGGAGCTGTTTTTT.

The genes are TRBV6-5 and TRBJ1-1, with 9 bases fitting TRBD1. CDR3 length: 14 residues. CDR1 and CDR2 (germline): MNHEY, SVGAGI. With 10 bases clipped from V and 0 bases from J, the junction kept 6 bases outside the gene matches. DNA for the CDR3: TGTGCCACCCGGGGGACAGGGTTGAACACTGAAGCTTTCTTT. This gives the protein CATRGTGLNTEAFF.

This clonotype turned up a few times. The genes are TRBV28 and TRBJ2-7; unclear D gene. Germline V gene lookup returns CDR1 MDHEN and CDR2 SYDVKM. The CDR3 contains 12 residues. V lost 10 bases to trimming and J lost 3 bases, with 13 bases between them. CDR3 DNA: TGTGCCACCAGACCCCCGGGCTACGAGCAGTACTTC. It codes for CATRPPGYEQYF.

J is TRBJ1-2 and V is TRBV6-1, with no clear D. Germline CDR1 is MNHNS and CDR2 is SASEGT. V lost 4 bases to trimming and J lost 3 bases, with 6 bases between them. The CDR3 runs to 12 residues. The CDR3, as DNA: TGTGCCAGCAGTGGGACGCACTATGGCTACACCTTC. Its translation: CASSGTHYGYTF.

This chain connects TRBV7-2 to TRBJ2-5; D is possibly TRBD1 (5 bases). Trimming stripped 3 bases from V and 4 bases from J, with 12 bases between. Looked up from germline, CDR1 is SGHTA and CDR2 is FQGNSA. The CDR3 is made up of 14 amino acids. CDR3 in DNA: TGTGCCAGCAGCTTTCGTGGCAGGGCAGAGACCCAGTACTTC. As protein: CASSFRGRAETQYF. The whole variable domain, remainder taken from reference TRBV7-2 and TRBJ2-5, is GAGVSQSPSNKVTEKGKDVELRCDPISGHTALYWYRQSLGQGLEFLIYFQGNSAPDKSGLPSDRFSAERTGGSVSTLTIQRTQQEDSAVYLCASSFRGRAETQYFGPGTRLLVL.

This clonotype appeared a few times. This chain's CDR3 is CASSLSPLLHNTGELFF. CDR3 bases: TGTGCCAGCAGCCTATCTCCTCTACTACATAACACCGGGGAGCTGTTTTTT. V is TRBV12-3 or TRBV12-4 and J is TRBJ2-2, with D hard to call. The germline V and J ends were trimmed by 6 bases and 2 bases, with 19 bases remaining between them. The CDR3 has 17 residues.

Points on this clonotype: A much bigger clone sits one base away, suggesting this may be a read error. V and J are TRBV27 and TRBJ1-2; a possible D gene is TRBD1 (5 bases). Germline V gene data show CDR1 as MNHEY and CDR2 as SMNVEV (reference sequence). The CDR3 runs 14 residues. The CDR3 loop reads CASSLGQGLGGYIF. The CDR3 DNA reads TGTGCCAGCAGTTTAGGCCAGGGTCTCGGTGGCTACATCTTC.

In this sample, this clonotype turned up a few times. CDR3 bases: TGTGCCAGCACCCGGGACCGCCTCTCCTACAATGAGCAGTTCTTC. Protein: CASTRDRLSYNEQFF. The V and J genes are TRBV6-1 and TRBJ2-1; D is possibly TRBD1 or TRBD2 (5 bases each). CDR3 length: 15 residues. Trimming took off 7 bases at V and 0 bases at J, with 13 bases between the two ends. Germline assignment: CDR1 MNHNS and CDR2 SASEGT.

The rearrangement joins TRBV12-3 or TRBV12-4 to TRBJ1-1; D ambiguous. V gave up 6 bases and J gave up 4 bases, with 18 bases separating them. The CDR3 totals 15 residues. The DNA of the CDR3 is TGTGCCAGCAGCCCGACTCTTACCTGGGGCACTGAAGCTTTCTTT. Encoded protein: CASSPTLTWGTEAFF.

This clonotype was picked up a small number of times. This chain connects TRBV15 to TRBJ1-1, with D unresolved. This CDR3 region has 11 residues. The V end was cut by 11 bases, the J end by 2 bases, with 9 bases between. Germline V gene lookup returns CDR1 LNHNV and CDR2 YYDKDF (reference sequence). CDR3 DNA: TGTGCCCCCGGGGTTAACACTGAAGCTTTCTTT. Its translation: CAPGVNTEAFF.

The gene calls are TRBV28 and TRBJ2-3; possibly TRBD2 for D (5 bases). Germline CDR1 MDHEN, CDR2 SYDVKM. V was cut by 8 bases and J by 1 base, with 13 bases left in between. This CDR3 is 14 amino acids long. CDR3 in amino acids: CASLSMEGTDTQYF. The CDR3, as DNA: TGTGCCAGCCTCTCGATGGAGGGCACAGATACGCAGTATTTT.

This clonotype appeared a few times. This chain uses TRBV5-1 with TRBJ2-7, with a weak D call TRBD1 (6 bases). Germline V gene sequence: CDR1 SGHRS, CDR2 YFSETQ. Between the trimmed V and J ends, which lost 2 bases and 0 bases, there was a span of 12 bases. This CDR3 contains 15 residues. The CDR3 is CASSFLIGGSYEQYF. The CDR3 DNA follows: TGCGCCAGCAGCTTTCTTATAGGGGGCTCCTACGAGCAGTACTTC.

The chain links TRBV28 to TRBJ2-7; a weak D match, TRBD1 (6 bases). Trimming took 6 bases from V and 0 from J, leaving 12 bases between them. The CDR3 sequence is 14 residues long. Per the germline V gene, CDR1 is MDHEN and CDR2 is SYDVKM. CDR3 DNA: TGTGCCAGCAGAAACAGGGAGAGCTCCTACGAGCAGTACTTC. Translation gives CASRNRESSYEQYF.

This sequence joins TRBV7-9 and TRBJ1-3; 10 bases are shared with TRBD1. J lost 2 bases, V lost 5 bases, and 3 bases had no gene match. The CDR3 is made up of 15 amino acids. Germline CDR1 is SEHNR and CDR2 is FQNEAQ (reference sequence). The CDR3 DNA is TGTGCCAGCAGCCGGACAGGGGGAACTGGAAACACCATATATTTT. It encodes CASSRTGGTGNTIYF.

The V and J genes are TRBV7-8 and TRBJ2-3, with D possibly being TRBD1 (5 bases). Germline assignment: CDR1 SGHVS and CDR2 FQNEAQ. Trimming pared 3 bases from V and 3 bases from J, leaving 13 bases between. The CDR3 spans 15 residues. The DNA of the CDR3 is TGTGCCAGCAGCTTCGCAGACAGACGGACAGATACGCAGTATTTT. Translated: CASSFADRRTDTQYF.

The CDR3 DNA reads TGTGCCAGCAGTCAGGTAGCGGGAGCGAGCACAGATACGCAGTATTTT. Encoded protein: CASSQVAGASTDTQYF. This chain connects TRBV12-3 or TRBV12-4 to TRBJ2-3; 9 bases are shared with TRBD2. V dropped 5 bases and J dropped 0; count of bases not matched to a gene: 6. The CDR3 consists of 16 residues.

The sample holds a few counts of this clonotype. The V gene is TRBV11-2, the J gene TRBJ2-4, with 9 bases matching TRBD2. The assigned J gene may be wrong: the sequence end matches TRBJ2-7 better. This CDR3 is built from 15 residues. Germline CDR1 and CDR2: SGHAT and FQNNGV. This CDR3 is CASRSTSGRGNEQYF. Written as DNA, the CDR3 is TGTGCCAGCAGGTCGACTAGCGGCCGAGGGAACGAGCAGTACTTC.

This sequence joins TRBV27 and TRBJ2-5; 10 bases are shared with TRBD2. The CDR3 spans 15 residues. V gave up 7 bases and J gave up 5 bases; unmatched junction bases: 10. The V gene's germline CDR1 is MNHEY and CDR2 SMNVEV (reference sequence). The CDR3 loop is CASNRASGGGETQYF. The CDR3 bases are TGTGCCAGCAACCGGGCTAGCGGGGGAGGGGAGACCCAGTACTTC.

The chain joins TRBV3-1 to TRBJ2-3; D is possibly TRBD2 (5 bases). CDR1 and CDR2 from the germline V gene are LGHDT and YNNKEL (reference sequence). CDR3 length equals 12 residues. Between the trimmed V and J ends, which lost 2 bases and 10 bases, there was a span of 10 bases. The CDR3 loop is CASSQNGLAQYF. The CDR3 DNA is TGTGCCAGCAGCCAAAATGGACTTGCGCAGTATTTT.

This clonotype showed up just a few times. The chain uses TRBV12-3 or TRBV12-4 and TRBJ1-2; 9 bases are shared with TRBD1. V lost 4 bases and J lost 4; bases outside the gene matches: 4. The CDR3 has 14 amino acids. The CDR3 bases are TGTGCCAGCAGTTCCGCGGGACAGGGCTATGGCTACACCTTC. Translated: CASSSAGQGYGYTF.